This entry lists 22 T cell receptor beta chains sequenced from one sample in a study of identical twins listed by TCRdb under 2016. Preparation of the library involved 5' RACE. Sequencing was performed on an Illumina HiSeq 2000. TCRdb cleaned the public reads at Q25 with fastp, built clones with MiXCR and kept in-frame beta chains. Every CDR3 protein is listed once, alongside the most common genes and DNA of its rows. Counted in this sample were about 330,000 distinct CDR3 sequences; over 9% of them appeared once. The ten most abundant clones make up 7.2% of the sample. The same data also contributed to another study, on yellow fever vaccine responses in identical twins.

The sequencing input was CD8+ T cells sorted from blood. Receptor source: a woman under 30 in good health.

This clonotype was picked up a small number of times. CDR3 sequence: CATSRDLTSSYEQYV. The CDR3 nucleotides read TGTGCCACCAGCAGAGATCTGACTAGCTCCTACGAGCAGTACGTC. The V call is TRBV15, the J call TRBJ2-7, with D perhaps matching TRBD2 (6 bases). This CDR3 spans 15 amino acids. Per the germline V gene, CDR1 is LNHNV and CDR2 is YYDKDF (reference sequence). V was shortened by 0 bases and J by 0 bases, with 9 bases between the two germline ends.

V gene TRBV7-9 combines with J gene TRBJ1-1; D not certain. Trimming took off 5 bases at V and 1 base at J, with 14 bases between the two ends. The germline gives CDR1 SEHNR, CDR2 FQNEAQ (reference sequence). The CDR3 is made up of 15 amino acids. As DNA, the CDR3 is TGTGCCAGCAGCCCCTCATGGGCCTCGAACACTGAAGCTTTCTTT. Its translation: CASSPSWASNTEAFF. Using reference TRBV7-9 and TRBJ1-1 for the parts outside the CDR3, the full variable domain is DTGVSQNPRHKITKRGQNVTFRCDPISEHNRLYWYRQTLGQGPEFLTYFQNEAQLEKSRLLSDRFSAERPKGSFSTLEIQRTEQGDSAMYLCASSPSWASNTEAFFGQGTRLTVV.

V is TRBV5-6 and J is TRBJ2-5; D may be TRBD1 (6 bases). The CDR3 contains 16 residues. V lost 3 bases to trimming and J lost 0 bases, with 15 bases between them. Per germline, CDR1 SGHDT and CDR2 YYEEEE. The CDR3 protein is CASSWTDSLDQETQYF. The CDR3 DNA sequence: TGTGCCAGCAGCTGGACAGACAGCTTAGACCAAGAGACCCAGTACTTC. Full variable domain (rest looked up from reference TRBV5-6 and TRBJ2-5): DAGVTQSPTHLIKTRGQQVTLRCSPKSGHDTVSWYQQALGQGPQFIFQYYEEEERQRGNFPDRFSGHQFPNYSSELNVNALLLGDSALYLCASSWTDSLDQETQYFGPGTRLLVL.

This clonotype was seen a single time. The chain links TRBV6-5 to TRBJ2-2; D unclear. CDR3 length: 15 residues. V was shortened by 2 bases and J by 6 bases, with 13 bases between the two germline ends. The germline V gene encodes CDR1 MNHEY and CDR2 SVGAGI. CDR3 sequence: CASSYTGSWSGELFF. CDR3 bases: TGTGCCAGCAGTTACACCGGTTCTTGGTCCGGGGAGCTGTTTTTT.

This chain uses TRBV7-3 with TRBJ2-1, with D perhaps matching TRBD2 (6 bases). CDR1 SGHTA and CDR2 FQGTGA come from the germline V gene. This CDR3 has 15 residues. V was trimmed by 5 bases and J by 3 bases, leaving 14 bases between them. CDR3 sequence (DNA): TGTGCCAGCAGCCCCACTAGCATGGTCTACAATGAGCAGTTCTTC. Protein product: CASSPTSMVYNEQFF.

This clonotype was detected ten times or more. The rearrangement uses TRBV25-1 and TRBJ2-7; D is perhaps TRBD1 (6 bases). CDR1 MGHDK and CDR2 SYGVNS come from the germline V gene. The CDR3 covers 12 residues. Trimming took 7 bases from V and 4 from J, leaving 11 bases between them. The CDR3 DNA reads TGTGCCAGCACGGCCAGGGGTTACGAGCAGTACTTC. The encoded protein is CASTARGYEQYF.

This clonotype was seen at least ten times. The CDR3 coding sequence is TGTGCCAGCAGTGGGACTAAGAACACCGGGGAGCTGTTTTTT. Amino acid sequence: CASSGTKNTGELFF. This chain connects TRBV2 to TRBJ2-2; a weak D match, TRBD2 (6 bases). Per the germline V gene, CDR1 is SNHLY and CDR2 is FYNNEI. This CDR3 has 14 residues. Trimming shortened V by 4 bases and J by 1 base, and 7 bases separated the two germline ends.

The table lists this clonotype with many counts. The chain joins TRBV29-1 to TRBJ1-1, with D hard to call. Germline lookup yields CDR1 SQVTM and CDR2 ANQGSEA. The CDR3 has 14 amino acids. V lost 1 base and J 3 bases, leaving 12 bases between the germline ends. The CDR3 DNA sequence: TGCAGCGTTGAAGTCGGGGTGGGAGACACTGAAGCTTTCTTT. This encodes CSVEVGVGDTEAFF. The full variable domain, its missing parts supplied by reference TRBV29-1 and TRBJ1-1, is SAVISQKPSRDICQRGTSLTIQCQVDSQVTMMFWYRQQPGQSLTLIATANQGSEATYESGFVIDKFPISRPNLTFSTLTVSNMSPEDSSIYLCSVEVGVGDTEAFFGQGTRLTVV.

The chain is built from TRBV7-3 and TRBJ2-1, with D possibly matching TRBD2 (5 bases). This CDR3 has 16 amino acids. V was trimmed by 1 base and J by 5 bases, leaving 15 bases between them. Germline-derived CDR1 and CDR2 are SGHTA and FQGTGA. CDR3: CASSLIGLADNNEQFF. In nucleotides, the CDR3 is TGTGCCAGCAGCTTAATCGGCCTAGCCGACAACAATGAGCAGTTCTTC.

This chain joins TRBV20-1 and TRBJ2-3, with 12 bases aligning to TRBD2. V shed 6 bases and J 6 bases; nucleotides not matched to a gene: 16. CDR3 length equals 17 residues. CDR1 DFQATT and CDR2 SNEGSKA come from the germline V gene (reference sequence). The CDR3 sequence: CSAEAAWASGRDDTQYF. The CDR3 DNA follows: TGCAGTGCAGAGGCGGCGTGGGCTAGCGGGAGGGATGATACGCAGTATTTT.

Ten or more counts support this clonotype. The rearrangement links TRBV7-9 to TRBJ2-5; D is unclear. Germline V lookup: CDR1 SEHNR, CDR2 FQNEAQ (reference sequence). V lost 2 bases and J 2 bases, leaving 12 bases between the germline ends. The CDR3 has 15 amino acids. The CDR3 region is CASSLYGGEQETQYF. The CDR3, as DNA: TGTGCCAGCAGCTTATACGGCGGAGAACAAGAGACCCAGTACTTC.

This clonotype was recorded at least ten times. The chain couples TRBV6-5 to TRBJ1-1; unclear D gene. Germline lookup yields CDR1 MNHEY and CDR2 SVGAGI. Between the trimmed V and J ends, which lost 2 bases and 7 bases, there was a span of 20 bases. CDR3 length: 16 amino acids. CDR3 DNA: TGTGCCAGCAGTTACGATAAGACAAACCTTAGGATTGAAGCTTTCTTT. It yields the protein CASSYDKTNLRIEAFF.

This clonotype was detected ten times or more. The chain joins TRBV6-5 to TRBJ2-2; D gene ambiguous. The CDR3 is 14 amino acids. Germline CDR1 and CDR2: MNHEY and SVGAGI. V lost 0 bases, J lost 3 bases, and 5 bases lay in between. The CDR3 spells CASSYSQDTGELFF. For the CDR3, the DNA is TGTGCCAGCAGTTACTCGCAGGACACCGGGGAGCTGTTTTTT.

There are a few counts of this clonotype. This chain joins TRBV20-1 and TRBJ2-3, with unresolved D. Trimming took off 1 base at V and 2 bases at J, with 16 bases between the two ends. This CDR3 region has 16 residues. CDR1 and CDR2 (germline): DFQATT, SNEGSKA (reference sequence). In DNA, the CDR3 is TGCAGTGCTAGAGCCCCTAGACTTGAGCCCACAGATACGCAGTATTTT. It is translated as CSARAPRLEPTDTQYF.

This clonotype appeared a few times. The genes are TRBV6-1 and TRBJ2-1; TRBD1 matches 12 bases. The V segment lost 5 bases and the J segment 9 bases; nucleotides outside the gene matches: 5. Germline CDR1 and CDR2: MNHNS and SASEGT. The CDR3 totals 14 residues. CDR3 sequence: CASSQGQGAVEQFF. CDR3 in DNA: TGTGCCAGCAGTCAGGGACAGGGGGCGGTTGAGCAGTTCTTC.

The chain combines TRBV4-1 with TRBJ2-7; D tentatively reads TRBD1 or TRBD2 (5 bases each). Between the trimmed V and J ends, which lost 3 bases and 0 bases, there was a span of 15 bases. Germline V CDR1 and CDR2: MGHRA, YSYEKL. This CDR3 contains 16 residues. CDR3 amino acids: CASSHSRRGDSYEQYF. The CDR3 DNA is TGCGCCAGCAGCCACTCTAGGCGAGGGGACTCCTACGAGCAGTACTTC.

This clonotype was recorded at least ten times. This sequence joins TRBV28 and TRBJ2-1, with D tentatively TRBD2 (5 bases). The CDR3 is 13 residues long. Germline V gene lookup returns CDR1 MDHEN and CDR2 SYDVKM. The V end was cut by 5 bases, the J end by 4 bases, with 9 bases between. CDR3 residues: CASSQTKYNEQFF. The CDR3 DNA reads as TGTGCCAGCAGTCAGACTAAATACAATGAGCAGTTCTTC. The full variable domain, its missing parts supplied by reference TRBV28 and TRBJ2-1, is DVKVTQSSRYLVKRTGEKVFLECVQDMDHENMFWYRQDPGLGLRLIYFSYDVKMKEKGDIPEGYSVSREKKERFSLILESASTNQTSMYLCASSQTKYNEQFFGPGTRLTVL.

The chain uses TRBV28 and TRBJ2-1; 12 bases agree with TRBD2. V was clipped by 6 bases and J by 8 bases; unmatched bases: 8. Germline loops: CDR1 MDHEN, CDR2 SYDVKM. The CDR3 has 15 residues. The CDR3: CASSATSGRADEQFF. In DNA form, the CDR3 reads TGTGCCAGCAGCGCGACTAGCGGGAGAGCCGATGAGCAGTTCTTC.

The V and J genes are TRBV6-5 and TRBJ2-2; 13 bases agree with TRBD2. V shed 4 bases and J 9 bases; nucleotides not matched to a gene: 5. Germline V CDR1 and CDR2: MNHEY, SVGAGI. The CDR3 sequence is 15 residues long. The chain's CDR3 is CASSSRGLAGRELFF. CDR3 coding DNA: TGTGCCAGCAGTTCACGGGGACTAGCGGGAAGGGAGCTGTTTTTT.

Here the CDR3 DNA reads TGCGCCAGCAGCGCCGTCGGGACTAGGGCCGAGACCCAGTACTTC. It codes for CASSAVGTRAETQYF. The chain combines TRBV5-1 with TRBJ2-5, with 8 bases that match TRBD2. V trimming: 4 bases; J trimming: 5 bases; junction bases outside the gene matches: 10. The CDR3 contains 15 residues. CDR1 and CDR2 from the germline V gene are SGHRS and YFSETQ.

The rearrangement links TRBV6-2 or TRBV6-3 to TRBJ1-2; maybe TRBD1 (6 bases). The CDR3 loop spans 13 amino acids. V dropped 7 bases and J dropped 4 bases, with 13 bases sitting between them. Germline CDR1 and CDR2: MNHEY and SVGEGT. This CDR3 reads CASTRTGAYGYTF. CDR3 nucleotides: TGTGCCAGCACCAGAACGGGGGCCTATGGCTACACCTTC.

The chain is built from TRBV4-1 and TRBJ1-2, with D possibly matching TRBD1 (5 bases). This CDR3 is built from 18 residues. The ends were cut back, 0 bases at V and 2 bases at J, with 19 bases in the middle. CDR1 is MGHRA, CDR2 YSYEKL, per germline. CDR3 sequence reads: CASSQEPTVQAANYGYTF. Written as DNA, the CDR3 is TGCGCCAGCAGCCAAGAACCCACAGTACAGGCGGCAAACTATGGCTACACCTTC.